The 15 T cell receptor beta chains below were found in one sample sequenced in a study of OX40 agonist ivuxolimab in advanced cancers. Generated by immunoSEQ multiplex PCR, the TCRdb table keeps only in-frame clones and is missing some. Here the sample spans tens of thousands of clones, roughly four fifths being singletons. The sample consisted of CD4+ or CD8+ T cells sorted from blood, taken in a trial of the OX40 agonist ivuxolimab. Receptors were obtained from an adult with an advanced solid tumor such as melanoma, head and neck, liver or kidney cancer.

V gene TRBV5-1 combines with J gene TRBJ2-3; D uncertain. Germline V lookup: CDR1 SGHRS, CDR2 YFSETQ. The V gene lost 4 bases and the J gene lost 3 bases, with 15 bases spanning the gap. This CDR3 is built from 15 residues. CDR3 bases: TGCGCCAGCAGCGCACAGCCCTACATTACAGATACGCAGTATTTT. It encodes CASSAQPYITDTQYF.

This chain joins TRBV7-3 and TRBJ2-2; a possible D gene is TRBD1 (6 bases). This CDR3 is built from 14 residues. Trimming took 4 bases from V and 5 from J, leaving 11 bases between them. Germline V gene sequence: CDR1 SGHTA, CDR2 FQGTGA. CDR3 residues: CASSWKGETGELFF. The DNA of the CDR3 is TGTGCCAGCAGCTGGAAGGGGGAGACCGGGGAGCTGTTTTTT.

The rearrangement links TRBV15 to TRBJ1-4; D unresolved. The CDR3 consists of 18 residues. In germline, CDR1 is LNHNV, CDR2 YYDKDF (reference sequence). The V end was cut by 1 base, the J end by 0 bases, with 15 bases between. In DNA, the CDR3 is TGTGCCACCAGCAGAGCTCCCATAACACCCACAACTAATGAAAAACTGTTTTTT. Protein product: CATSRAPITPTTNEKLFF.

The V gene is TRBV5-6, the J gene TRBJ1-3; D call uncertain. Per germline, CDR1 SGHDT and CDR2 YYEEEE. Trimming removed 0 bases at V and 7 bases at J, with 14 bases between. The CDR3 runs 15 residues. CDR3 in amino acids: CASSLGTLVGNTIYF. CDR3 DNA: TGTGCCAGCAGCTTGGGAACTCTGGTGGGGAACACCATATATTTT.

This clone has only a few counts. The chain couples TRBV6-7 to TRBJ1-5, with 7 positions matching TRBD1. TRBV6-7 is given ORF status, its function remaining uncertain. This CDR3 region has 15 residues. The J segment lost 5 bases and the V segment lost 5 bases, leaving 9 bases of the junction unmatched. The CDR3 loop reads CASSDPHRGDQPQHF. The CDR3 DNA reads TGTGCCAGCAGTGACCCCCACAGGGGAGATCAGCCCCAGCATTTT.

The chain recombines TRBV9 with TRBJ2-7; D is possibly TRBD1 (6 bases). Germline values: CDR1 SGDLS, CDR2 YYNGEE. The CDR3 is 13 amino acids. V shed 5 bases and J shed 4 bases, with 13 bases lying between them. CDR3 in DNA: TGTGCCAGCAGTCCGGGGACACATTACGAGCAGTACTTC. This codes for CASSPGTHYEQYF. The entire variable domain, with the rest obtained from reference TRBV9 and TRBJ2-7, is as follows: DSGVTQTPKHLITATGQRVTLRCSPRSGDLSVYWYQQSLDQGLQFLIQYYNGEERAKGNILERFSAQQFPDLHSELNLSSLELGDSALYFCASSPGTHYEQYFGPGTRLTVT.

This chain connects TRBV9 to TRBJ2-1, with TRBD1 matching over 8 bases. The V and J ends lost 4 bases and 3 bases, in that order; junction bases with no gene match: 6. The CDR3 has 15 residues. CDR1 is SGDLS and CDR2 is YYNGEE in the germline V gene. DNA of the CDR3: TGTGCCAGCAGCTCCAGGACAGGGAACTACAATGAGCAGTTCTTC. Residues: CASSSRTGNYNEQFF.

The chain carries TRBV19 and TRBJ1-1, with a weak D call TRBD1 (6 bases). The germline CDR1 and CDR2 sequences are LNHDA and SQIVND (reference sequence). The CDR3 extends over 14 amino acids. The ends were cut back, 5 bases at V and 5 bases at J, with 15 bases in the middle. CDR3: CASSLRGRATEAFF. As DNA, the CDR3 is TGTGCCAGTAGTCTCCGGGGGCGGGCGACTGAAGCTTTCTTT.

This clone was observed a handful of times. The chain carries TRBV4-2 and TRBJ2-5; D remains ambiguous. The germline V gene has CDR1 LGHNA and CDR2 YNFKEQ. V lost 0 bases to trimming and J lost 5 bases, with 7 bases between them. The CDR3 loop spans 13 amino acids. CDR3 amino acids: CASSQEGRETQYF. The DNA for the CDR3 is TGTGCCAGCAGCCAAGAAGGGCGGGAGACCCAGTACTTC.

A few counts support this clone. Other DNA sequences in the same sample also yield this CDR3. Here the CDR3 DNA reads TGTGCCACCAGCAGAGGAGGGGCAGAAAGCACAGATACGCAGTATTTT. This gives the protein CATSRGGAESTDTQYF. The V and J genes are TRBV15 and TRBJ2-3; tentatively, D is TRBD1 or TRBD2 (5 bases each). The CDR3 loop spans 16 amino acids. Germline values: CDR1 LNHNV, CDR2 YYDKDF (reference sequence). The ends were cut back, 1 base at V and 0 bases at J, with 11 bases in the middle.

DNA of the CDR3: TGTGCCAGTAGTAGACAGGGGCATAGCAATCAGCCCCAGCATTTT. Translation gives CASSRQGHSNQPQHF. The chain uses TRBV19 and TRBJ1-5, with 8 bases lining up with TRBD1. CDR3 size: 15 residues. CDR1 is LNHDA, CDR2 SQIVND, per germline (reference sequence). V lost 4 bases, J lost 0 bases, and 2 bases stayed unmatched.

The chain has TRBV29-1 and TRBJ1-1; the D is unclear. Trimming took off 4 bases at V and 0 bases at J, with 3 bases between the two ends. The V gene's germline CDR1 is SQVTM and CDR2 ANQGSEA. There are 11 residues in the CDR3. CDR3: CSVALNTEAFF. The CDR3 nucleotides read TGCAGCGTTGCCCTGAACACTGAAGCTTTCTTT.

This CDR3 reads CASRSKQGPGAFF. CDR3 nucleotide sequence: TGTGCCAGCAGATCCAAACAGGGGCCGGGGGCTTTCTTT. The V gene is TRBV7-9, the J gene TRBJ1-1; 7 nucleotides match TRBD1. The CDR3 is made up of 13 amino acids. Germline V gene lookup returns CDR1 SEHNR and CDR2 FQNEAQ (reference sequence). V was pared by 6 bases and J by 11 bases, with 12 bases of the junction left unmatched.

In its sample, this clone was seen a few times. V is TRBV6-5 and J is TRBJ2-7; unclear D gene. V lost 4 bases, J lost 4 bases, and 8 bases lay in between. This CDR3 comprises 12 residues. Germline CDR1 reads MNHEY; CDR2 reads SVGAGI. The CDR3 here is CASSSQLYEQYF. CDR3 nucleotide sequence: TGTGCCAGCAGTTCCCAGCTGTACGAGCAGTACTTC.

J is TRBJ2-3 and V is TRBV7-2; weak D call: TRBD2 (7 bases). The CDR3 runs to 16 residues. The germline V gene encodes CDR1 SGHTA and CDR2 FQGNSA. Trimming removed 3 bases from V and 3 bases from J, with 16 bases in between. The CDR3 nucleotides are TGTGCCAGCAGCTTCGGAGGGGGGGCGGGAACAGATACGCAGTATTTT. This encodes CASSFGGGAGTDTQYF.